The next 12 T cell receptor beta chains were all read from a single sample in a study of blood T cells in healthy people across ages. The use of a sample-barcoded 5' primer and a J-beta primer mix characterized a second PCR of about 6 to 12 cycles. A single record per CDR3 protein comes from TCRdb applying MiXCR to the 5' RACE reads. This sample has 1,500,000 or so distinct CDR3 sequences, with 35% to 45% found just once. Sample: blood. The receptor set was obtained from a woman aged 18-35 years in good health.

Turning to this clonotype: A much larger clone differs by one base, so this may be a read error. This chain links TRBV10-3 with TRBJ2-1; 12 nucleotides line up with TRBD2. The CDR3 extends over 18 amino acids. Germline CDR1 reads ENHRY; CDR2 reads SYGVKD. The CDR3 region is CAVSVSSGGASSYNEQFF. The CDR3 DNA is TGTGCCGTCAGTGTTTCTAGCGGGGGGGCATCATCCTACAATGAGCAGTTCTTC.

This rearrangement joins TRBV28 to TRBJ2-1, with TRBD1 as a possible D gene (5 bases). The V gene lost 6 bases and the J gene lost 9 bases, with 18 bases spanning the gap. CDR3 length: 14 residues. Per the germline V gene, CDR1 is MDHEN and CDR2 is SYDVKM. CDR3: CASRDTNALGEQFF. The CDR3 DNA follows: TGTGCCAGCAGGGACACCAATGCCTTAGGTGAGCAGTTCTTC.

This clonotype was seen more than once but under ten times. J is TRBJ2-1 and V is TRBV3-1; D is possibly TRBD2 (6 bases). With 4 bases removed from V and 9 bases from J, the gap between germline ends came to 13 bases. The CDR3 is 13 residues long. The germline gives CDR1 LGHDT, CDR2 YNNKEL (reference sequence). The CDR3 DNA reads TGTGCCAGCAGCCGGATAGGGAGGAGTGAGCAGTTCTTC. Residues: CASSRIGRSEQFF.

The rearrangement links TRBV9 to TRBJ2-1; 10 nucleotides line up with TRBD1. The V and J ends lost 4 bases and 6 bases, in that order; junction bases with no gene match: 7. Germline V gene data show CDR1 as SGDLS and CDR2 as YYNGEE. The length of the CDR3 is 15 residues. In DNA form, the CDR3 reads TGTGCCAGCAGCCCTCGGGACAGGGGTTCCAATGAGCAGTTCTTC. Amino acids: CASSPRDRGSNEQFF.

The chain links TRBV29-1 to TRBJ2-5; 9 bases agree with TRBD2. This CDR3 is built from 13 residues. The germline CDR1 and CDR2 sequences are SQVTM and ANQGSEA. With 7 bases clipped from V and 5 bases from J, the junction kept 8 bases outside the gene matches. CDR3 sequence reads: CSAIAGAQETQYF. The CDR3 DNA is TGCAGCGCCATAGCGGGGGCACAGGAGACCCAGTACTTC.

This clonotype has a handful of counts. The chain is built from TRBV12-3 or TRBV12-4 and TRBJ2-1, with D possibly called TRBD1 or TRBD2 (6 bases each). Trimming cost V 3 bases and J 5 bases, with 11 bases left between them. The CDR3 length is 14 residues. The CDR3 DNA reads as TGTGCCAGCAGTTTCAGTGGGGGGCACAATGAGCAGTTCTTC. Protein sequence: CASSFSGGHNEQFF.

This clonotype was seen a few times. This chain links TRBV20-1 with TRBJ2-1, with D unclear. Per germline, CDR1 DFQATT and CDR2 SNEGSKA (reference sequence). Trimming shortened V by 1 base and J by 2 bases, and 12 bases separated the two germline ends. This CDR3 has 15 residues. The CDR3 loop reads CSARVFGRAYNEQFF. The CDR3 bases are TGCAGTGCTAGAGTTTTTGGTCGTGCCTACAATGAGCAGTTCTTC.

The rearrangement uses TRBV5-4 and TRBJ1-2; 7 bases are a match to TRBD1. This CDR3 is 14 amino acids long. V shed 4 bases, J shed 0 bases, and the junction held 3 bases outside the gene matches. Germline values: CDR1 SGHNT, CDR2 YYREEE (reference sequence). The CDR3 bases are TGTGCCAGCAGCAAGGGACAGCCTAACTATGGCTACACCTTC. Its translation is CASSKGQPNYGYTF.

This sequence joins TRBV4-2 and TRBJ2-3, with TRBD2 matching 9 bases. The ends lost 8 bases at V and 4 bases at J; junction bases unmatched: 7. Germline CDR1 reads LGHNA; CDR2 reads YNFKEQ. This CDR3 spans 14 amino acids. CDR3 in amino acids: CASRGGGAADTQYF. The CDR3 coding sequence is TGTGCCAGCCGTGGCGGGGGGGCCGCAGATACGCAGTATTTT.

The J gene is TRBJ2-3, the V gene TRBV5-1; D is ambiguous. The CDR3 loop spans 14 amino acids. Germline loops: CDR1 SGHRS, CDR2 YFSETQ. Between the trimmed V and J ends, which lost 4 bases and 2 bases, there was a span of 11 bases. This CDR3 reads CASSNWAPTDTQYF. In DNA, the CDR3 is TGCGCCAGCAGCAACTGGGCCCCCACAGATACGCAGTATTTT.

In its sample, this clonotype was seen a few times. The chain couples TRBV20-1 to TRBJ1-4; 9 bases fit TRBD1. With V trimmed by 0 bases and J by 7 bases, 6 bases remained unmatched. The germline gives CDR1 DFQATT, CDR2 SNEGSKA (reference sequence). The CDR3 has 15 amino acids. CDR3 coding DNA: TGCAGTGCTAGAGAAGAGGACAGGGGAGGTGAAAAACTGTTTTTT. Its protein product is CSAREEDRGGEKLFF.

This sequence joins TRBV6-6 and TRBJ2-1; TRBD2 matches 16 bases. Trimming cost V 5 bases and J 7 bases; bases outside gene matches: 8. CDR1 and CDR2 from the germline V gene are MNHNY and SVGAGI (reference sequence). The CDR3 sequence is 17 residues long. The CDR3 region has the DNA TGTGCCAGCAGTACAGGGACTAGCGGGGGGGCACAAAATGAGCAGTTCTTC. Its translation: CASSTGTSGGAQNEQFF.